This T cell receptor beta chain was documented in a study of T cell clones after liver transplantation (dated by TCRdb to between 2018 and 2020). With respect to the entire study: Samples were obtained from ITN030ST, a randomized trial in which withdrawal of immunosuppression was attempted within 2 years of liver transplantation. Until randomization at 12-24 months post-transplant, subjects were given standard immunosuppression, with no induction therapy. After a pre-transplant mixed lymphocyte reaction, TCRbeta sequencing was used to pinpoint donor-reactive T cell clones, which were subsequently tracked in post-transplant blood. The studied cohort comprised 8 liver transplant recipients, 3 classified as tolerant and 5 as non-tolerant. Tolerance was defined as complete withdrawal of immunosuppression for at least one year without a rise in liver enzymes beyond twice the upper limit of normal. Third party-reactive TCRbeta sequences from pre-transplant MLRs were also identified as an antigen-independent comparator for donor-reactive sequences. Of the eight recipients, three were HCV-positive, while the remaining recipients had been transplanted for non-autoimmune, non-viral indications.

The germline V and J ends show losses of 5 bases and 4 bases respectively, and no gene match explains 6 bases of the junction. The CDR3 runs 14 amino acids, cysteine and phenylalanine included. Left in the record is the CDR3 DNA by itself, 42 bases read in frame from the first base. Concerning this clone itself: It lacks a known antigen. Base qualities are not provided; no much larger clone lies one nucleotide away.

Alloreactive TCRbeta sequences were defined by sequencing of proliferating CFSE-low cells from the MLR. In CFSE-MLRs, pre-transplant recipient cells were stimulated with donor PBMCs, splenocytes or lymph node cells, or with third-party PBMCs. All 8 studied subjects were randomized to immunosuppression withdrawal. Genomic DNA was isolated with the Qiagen DNeasy Blood and Tissue Kit. Using immunoSEQ, frozen genomic DNA was subjected to high-throughput TCRbeta CDR3 sequencing, a process that included PCR amplification, mapping, bias correction and internal controls. Regarding the original processing steps: Productive rearrangements were kept, and unique TCRbeta sequences were defined by CDR3 nucleotide sequence plus V and J gene. For a sequence to be called donor-reactive, it needed a frequency of at least 0.01% and at least 5-fold expansion in CFSE-low cells compared with unstimulated pre-transplant cells. Minimum frequency thresholds were set for each subject based on the unstimulated sample with the lowest template count, ensuring at least 90% detection power. Jensen-Shannon divergence between the top 1000 TCRbeta sequences post-transplant and pre-transplant was used to measure repertoire turnover. Changes in detection of donor-reactive sequences were assessed with two-sided Fisher's exact tests. TCRdb provides this immuneACCESS table in a form limited to in-frame rearrangements. Some clones are lacking; in checked studies, under half of them reflect an unresolved V gene, and why the rest are absent is not known. Clone size and V and J calls were adopted from that table, with D and trimming inferred from the DNA. The sample table records roughly 2,000 clones; about 22% of these occur just once. Of the sample, around 16% falls within the top ten clones.

The paper's findings and limits, for the study overall: Circulating donor-reactive CD4 TCRbeta sequences fell significantly post-transplant in most of the 8 subjects, irrespective of tolerance or HCV status. Donor-reactive sequences decreased more than third party-reactive sequences, which suggests partial antigen-specific deletion that was not related to withdrawal success. Because no allograft tissue specimens were available, donor-reactive T cells may have migrated into the graft instead of being deleted. Because of small, heterogeneous patient numbers and non-standardized post-transplant time points, the conclusions were only preliminary. In two subjects, low numbers of available donor cells limited the measurable donor-reactive repertoire. Once repertoire turnover was taken into account, donor-reactive detection showed a significant reduction for CD4 in 7 of 8 subjects and for CD8 in 8 of 8.

The TCR sequence derives from a human patient who received a liver transplant. After a transplant, some T cells may have been passed on by the graft donor. This sequence uses TRBV7-1 and TRBJ2-7; TRBD1 agrees with 9 junctional bases. TRBV7-1 is given ORF status, its function remaining uncertain. The sequenced sample consisted of CD8+ T cells from cultured PBMCs. The DNA is as follows: TGTGCCAGCAGCGGGGACAGGGTACGGTACGAGCAGTACTTC. Translation gives CASSGDRVRYEQYF.